This T cell receptor (beta chain) was documented in a study of post-analysis software for immune sequencing data (dated by TCRdb to between 2014 and 2016). For context, the study as a whole: Disease courses on record covered relapsing-remitting, secondary progressive and progressive-relapsing multiple sclerosis, though some patients had no subtype annotation. The multiple sclerosis patient repertoires were compared with under 13 previously published healthy control repertoires from donors aged 6 to 25 years. A subset of samples was prepared in parallel using single-end sample barcoding, then pooled and co-amplified after Illumina adapter ligation. General findings and caveats noted by the study authors: Significantly higher frequencies in patients than in controls were found for about five TRBV segments, including TRBV5-6, TRBV5-1 and TRBV20-1. Multiple sclerosis patients had significantly lower normalized Chao1 diversity than controls, a result that suggests substantial peripheral T-cell clonal expansion. The multiple sclerosis patient group was slightly younger than the control group. Direct clustering with F measure revealed strong co-clustering of samples prepared in the same batch, which led to a batch-effect correction.

Receptor libraries were prepared by PCR. The run used an Illumina HiSeq 2500. To reduce PCR and sequencing biases, unique molecular identifiers were built into the TCR beta cDNA libraries. Per 1 to 10 million input T cells, approximately 500,000 cDNA molecules were obtained, such that each molecule approximated one T cell. The patient libraries were prepared and sequenced with the same protocol used for the earlier healthy control dataset. Samples belonging to the same batch were prepared together, multiplexed and sequenced on a shared HiSeq lane. The authors processed their data as follows. Raw barcoded reads were processed with MIGEC, and single-read molecular identifier groups were discarded before consensus assembly and CDR3 extraction. VDJtools was used for post-analysis of the clonotype tables, with diversity normalized by down-sampling every dataset to the smallest sample size. In repertoire overlap clustering, CDR3 amino acid sequences, but not nucleotide sequences, were matched to correct batch-related cross-sample contamination. TCRdb's own reprocessing of the public reads used fastp at Q25 and MiXCR and kept productive beta chains. Rows matching on CDR3 protein sequence are summarized as one entry with the most common DNA and genes. TCRdb's processing, not the authors' own work, is the source of the V and J calls. The sample table lists roughly 870,000 distinct CDR3 sequences, under 70% of them with a count of one. The ten biggest clones cover 4.6% of the sample.

The trim is 2 bases for V and 4 bases for J, with a gap of 14 bases between the germline ends. The CDR3 measures 15 amino acids from cysteine to phenylalanine. The read is trimmed to its CDR3 DNA, 45 bases read in frame from base 1. Regarding this clonotype: This clone's antigen is unknown. No quality values exist for individual bases; no much larger clone is one base distant.

To demonstrate the VDJtools post-analysis software, TCR beta repertoires were profiled from the peripheral blood of more than ten young patients with multiple sclerosis. The patients with multiple sclerosis were children and adolescents between about 6 and 16 years of age. The origin of this receptor is a girl aged 5-17 years with multiple sclerosis. The sequence joins TRBV12-3 or TRBV12-4 to TRBJ1-1; the D gene identity is not certain. The source material was blood. CDR3 loop: CASSLSRGGFTEAFF. The DNA is TGTGCCAGCAGTTTATCCCGGGGAGGGTTCACTGAAGCTTTCTTT.